This TCR beta chain was sequenced in a study of T cells in Graves' hyperthyroidism and ophthalmopathy. The germline V and J ends were trimmed by 4 bases and 1 base, with 16 bases remaining between them. Germline V CDR1 and CDR2: MNHEY, SMNVEV (reference sequence). The CDR3 loop spans 16 amino acids. General observations from the study: Peripheral blood also featured most of the thyroid clonotypes expanded above 0.001.

Out of roughly 9.1 ml of fresh peripheral blood came the PBMCs. RNA transcripts provided the source from which TCR beta CDR3 regions were amplified. Carried out on the TCR CDR3, a first-round RT-PCR used the HTBI primer set. TCRdb processed the multiplex PCR reads anew with MiXCR; each CDR3 protein has one entry. Of roughly 400,000 distinct CDR3 sequences in the sample, around 14% were seen once. Note on this clonotype: Its antigen is as yet unknown.

The clonotype comes from a woman aged 18-29 years with Graves' hyperthyroidism that later progressed to Graves' ophthalmopathy. The chain employs TRBV27 and TRBJ2-5; the D is unclear. What was sequenced was blood. CDR3 sequence: CASSSRRHGVQETQYF. CDR3 sequence (DNA): TGTGCCAGCAGTTCCCGGCGGCATGGGGTCCAAGAGACCCAGTACTTC.